These 2 T cell receptor beta chains were sequenced from one sample in a study of T cells in Graves' hyperthyroidism and ophthalmopathy. RNA transcripts provided the source from which TCR beta CDR3 regions were amplified. The TCR CDR3 first-round RT-PCR relied on the HTBI primer set. TCRdb redid the calling of the multiplex PCR reads with MiXCR, one entry per CDR3 protein. In the table there are roughly 700,000 distinct CDR3 sequences, roughly 17% of which are singletons. The sample consisted of blood. The receptors come from a man between 45 and 60 years old with Graves' hyperthyroidism.

This clonotype was observed at least ten times. The CDR3 loop reads CASSSGTSGTGELFF. CDR3 in DNA: TGTGCCAGCAGCTCCGGGACTAGCGGCACCGGGGAGCTGTTTTTT. The J gene is TRBJ2-2, the V gene TRBV28; 11 bases match TRBD2. Germline V gene data show CDR1 as MDHEN and CDR2 as SYDVKM. With V trimmed by 6 bases and J by 4 bases, 4 bases remained unmatched. The CDR3 covers 15 residues.

CDR3 nucleotides: TGTGCCAGCAGCCGTCTCCCAAGGGGACAGGGCACCGGGGAGCTGTTTTTT. Translated, it gives CASSRLPRGQGTGELFF. The gene calls are TRBV3-1 and TRBJ2-2; TRBD1 matches at 9 bases. The V and J ends lost 4 bases and 4 bases, in that order; junction bases with no gene match: 10. CDR1 and CDR2 from the germline V gene are LGHDT and YNNKEL (reference sequence). This CDR3 is built from 17 residues.